What follows describes a single T cell receptor (beta chain). Its binding antigen is unknown. Per-base qualities were not stored, and no clone one base away is much larger. This sample stems from a study of patients and donors after allogeneic stem cell transplantation (dated by TCRdb to the early 2020s). V has 3 bases trimmed and J has 0 bases trimmed; junction bases matching no gene number 11. The CDR3 starts with the cysteine, ends with the phenylalanine, and has 16 residues. The retained sequence is limited to the CDR3, 48 bases, with the frame set at the first base. CDR1 and CDR2 (DFQATT, SNEGSKA) derive from the germline V gene (reference sequence). The library was generated by RT-PCR. The sequencer listed for this sample is NextSeq 550. TCRdb reanalyzed the raw reads on its own, using fastp at Q25 for trimming and MiXCR for clone calling, and kept in-frame beta chains. Every CDR3 protein is listed once, alongside the most common genes and DNA of its rows. Within this sample are some 960,000 distinct CDR3 sequences, with more than 15% of them counted one time only. The top ten hold roughly 6.4% of the sample.

The sample consisted of blood, either unsorted or a sorted T cell fraction (not recorded which). The chain employs TRBV20-1 and TRBJ2-7, with 7 bases matching TRBD2. The sequence was collected from a human donor who was either an allogeneic HSCT recipient or a stem cell or donor lymphocyte infusion donor (not recorded which). It is not recorded whose cells these are; they may come from a transplant donor. The CDR3 in this case is CSASGGGGYPSYEQYF. The sequenced DNA is TGCAGTGCTAGTGGGGGGGGTGGATACCCCTCCTACGAGCAGTACTTC.